The 5 T cell receptor beta chains below come from one sample, sequenced in a study of T cell changes during pregnancy in multiple sclerosis. Assay used: immunoSEQ multiplex PCR; TCRdb lists only in-frame clones, some missing. Here the sample spans under 110,000 clones, about 90% being singletons. The sequencing used peripheral blood, collected before pregnancy. The receptors shown here come from a female donor with multiple sclerosis, enrolled in a pregnancy study.

J is TRBJ1-1 and V is TRBV27, with a possible D match to TRBD1 (6 bases). The CDR3 is made up of 14 amino acids. Looked up from germline, CDR1 is MNHEY and CDR2 is SMNVEV (reference sequence). The V end was cut by 6 bases, the J end by 0 bases, with 11 bases between. The CDR3: CASRTRGMNTEAFF. The CDR3 DNA follows: TGTGCCAGCAGGACCAGGGGAATGAACACTGAAGCTTTCTTT.

The V call is TRBV4-1, the J call TRBJ2-1; 8 bases are shared with TRBD1. Looked up from germline, CDR1 is MGHRA and CDR2 is YSYEKL. J was trimmed by 5 bases and V by 4 bases; bases with no gene match: 13. The CDR3 covers 17 residues. The CDR3 loop reads CASSRTGITPSDNEQFF. The CDR3 DNA follows: TGCGCCAGCAGCCGGACAGGGATAACACCTTCCGACAATGAGCAGTTCTTC.

This chain's CDR3 is CAISEASDQPQHF. The CDR3 DNA reads TGTGCCATCAGTGAGGCCAGTGATCAGCCCCAGCATTTT. The rearrangement uses TRBV10-3 and TRBJ1-5, with D unclear. V dropped 2 bases and J dropped 5 bases, with 7 bases sitting between them. Germline V CDR1 and CDR2: ENHRY, SYGVKD. The CDR3 totals 13 residues.

CDR3 in DNA: TGTGCCAGCAGCTACTACAGGGACAGTAGCACAGATACGCAGTATTTT. Amino acid sequence: CASSYYRDSSTDTQYF. This chain uses TRBV5-6 with TRBJ2-3; TRBD1 matches at 7 bases. The CDR3 has 16 amino acids. The germline gives CDR1 SGHDT, CDR2 YYEEEE. V lost 3 bases, J lost 0 bases, and 7 bases stayed unmatched.

The chain links TRBV7-2 to TRBJ2-7; D may be TRBD1 (6 bases). The V gene's germline CDR1 is SGHTA and CDR2 FQGNSA. Trimming took 5 bases from V and 0 from J, leaving 11 bases between them. The CDR3 sequence is 14 residues long. The DNA of the CDR3 is TGTGCCAGCAGCCAGACGGACAGCTCCTACGAGCAGTACTTC. Encoded protein: CASSQTDSSYEQYF.